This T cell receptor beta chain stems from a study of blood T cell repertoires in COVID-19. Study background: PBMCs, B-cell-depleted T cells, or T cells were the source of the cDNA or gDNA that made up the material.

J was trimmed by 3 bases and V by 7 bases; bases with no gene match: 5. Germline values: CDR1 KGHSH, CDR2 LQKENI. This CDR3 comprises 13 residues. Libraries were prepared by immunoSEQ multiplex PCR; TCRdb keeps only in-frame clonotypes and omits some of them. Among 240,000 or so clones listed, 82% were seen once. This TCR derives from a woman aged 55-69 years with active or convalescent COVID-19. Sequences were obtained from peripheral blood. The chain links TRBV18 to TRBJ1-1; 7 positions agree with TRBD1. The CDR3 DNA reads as TGTGCCAGCTATCAGGGGGAGTACACTGAAGCTTTCTTT. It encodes CASYQGEYTEAFF.